This T cell receptor (beta chain) was sequenced for a study of blood T cells in healthy people across ages. As to this clonotype: The antigen remains undetermined.

Isolation yielded PBMCs, at least 7 million per sample, in every case. Notes on the study in general: Naive CD4+ cell counts and diversity both ran higher in long-lived than in aged donors. Among T cells, TCR beta diversity per million cells dropped roughly linearly as age rose. Investigators viewed diversity estimates from one million T cells as underestimates, the study reported.

The second PCR ran about 6 to 12 cycles with a sample-barcoded 5' primer and J-beta primers. TCRdb ran MiXCR on the 5' RACE reads and lists one entry per CDR3 protein. The data contain around 580,000 distinct CDR3 sequences, 40% to 50% of them singletons. With 5 bases removed from V and 5 bases from J, the gap between germline ends came to 8 bases. CDR1 and CDR2 (germline): SGHTA, FQGNSA. The CDR3 is made up of 12 amino acids. Sequencing was performed on blood. This chain uses TRBV7-2 with TRBJ2-3; no firm D call. This clonotype was obtained from an elderly man in good health. The CDR3 coding sequence is TGTGCCAGCAGCCGGACGATAGATACGCAGTATTTT. Amino acids: CASSRTIDTQYF.